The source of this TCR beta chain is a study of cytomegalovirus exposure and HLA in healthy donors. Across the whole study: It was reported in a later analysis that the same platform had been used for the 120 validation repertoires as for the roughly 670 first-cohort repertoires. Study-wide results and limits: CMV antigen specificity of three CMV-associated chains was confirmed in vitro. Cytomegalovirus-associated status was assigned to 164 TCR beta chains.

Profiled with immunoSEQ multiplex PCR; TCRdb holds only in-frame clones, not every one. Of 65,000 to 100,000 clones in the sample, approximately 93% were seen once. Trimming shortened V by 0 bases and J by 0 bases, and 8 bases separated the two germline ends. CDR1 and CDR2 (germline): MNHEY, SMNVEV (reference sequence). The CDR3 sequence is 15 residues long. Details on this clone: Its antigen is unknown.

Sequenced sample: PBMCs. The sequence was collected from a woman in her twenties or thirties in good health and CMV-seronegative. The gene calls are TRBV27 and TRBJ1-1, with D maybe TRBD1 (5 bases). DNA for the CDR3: TGTGCCAGCAGTTTATCTCGGGGGTTGAACACTGAAGCTTTCTTT. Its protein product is CASSLSRGLNTEAFF.